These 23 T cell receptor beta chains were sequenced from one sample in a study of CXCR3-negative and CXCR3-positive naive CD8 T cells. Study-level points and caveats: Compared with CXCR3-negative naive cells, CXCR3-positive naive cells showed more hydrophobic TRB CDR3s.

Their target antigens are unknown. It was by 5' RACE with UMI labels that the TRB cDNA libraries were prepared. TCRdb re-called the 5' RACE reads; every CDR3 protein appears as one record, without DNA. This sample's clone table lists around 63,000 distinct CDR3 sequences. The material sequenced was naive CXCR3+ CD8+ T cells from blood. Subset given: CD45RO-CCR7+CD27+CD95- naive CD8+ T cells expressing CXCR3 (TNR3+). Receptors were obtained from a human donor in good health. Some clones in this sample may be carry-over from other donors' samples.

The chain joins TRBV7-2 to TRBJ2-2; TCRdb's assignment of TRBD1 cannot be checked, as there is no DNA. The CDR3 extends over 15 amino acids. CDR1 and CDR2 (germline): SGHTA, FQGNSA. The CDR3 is CASSLDRGWTGELFF.

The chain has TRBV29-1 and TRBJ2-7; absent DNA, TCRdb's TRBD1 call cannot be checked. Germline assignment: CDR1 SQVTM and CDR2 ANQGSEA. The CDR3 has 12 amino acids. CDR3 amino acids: CSVGQGDYEQYF.

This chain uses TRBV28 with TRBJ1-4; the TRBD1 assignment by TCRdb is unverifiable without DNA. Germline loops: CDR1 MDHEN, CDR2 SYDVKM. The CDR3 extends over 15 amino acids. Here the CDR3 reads CASSLPLTGAEKLFF. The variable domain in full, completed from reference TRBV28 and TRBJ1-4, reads DVKVTQSSRYLVKRTGEKVFLECVQDMDHENMFWYRQDPGLGLRLIYFSYDVKMKEKGDIPEGYSVSREKKERFSLILESASTNQTSMYLCASSLPLTGAEKLFFGSGTQLSVL.

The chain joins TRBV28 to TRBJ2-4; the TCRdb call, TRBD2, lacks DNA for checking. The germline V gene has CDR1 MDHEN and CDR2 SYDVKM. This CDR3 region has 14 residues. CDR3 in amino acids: CASNRLAGGNIQYF.

CDR3: CASSQEGWGTLGDTQYF. The chain recombines TRBV4-3 with TRBJ2-3. CDR1 LGHNA and CDR2 YSLEER come from the germline V gene. This CDR3 region has 17 residues.

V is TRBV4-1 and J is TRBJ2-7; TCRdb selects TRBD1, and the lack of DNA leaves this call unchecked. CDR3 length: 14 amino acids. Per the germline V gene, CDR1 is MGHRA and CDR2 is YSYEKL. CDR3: CASSQTGQGSEQYF.

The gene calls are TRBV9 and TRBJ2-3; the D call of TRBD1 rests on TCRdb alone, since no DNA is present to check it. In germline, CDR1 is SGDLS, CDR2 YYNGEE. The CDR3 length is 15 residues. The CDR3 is CASSLAGGAADTQYF.

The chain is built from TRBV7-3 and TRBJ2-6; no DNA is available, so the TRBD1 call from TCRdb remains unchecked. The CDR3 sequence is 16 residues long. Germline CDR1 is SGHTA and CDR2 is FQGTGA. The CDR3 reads CASSLWGGSGANVLTF.

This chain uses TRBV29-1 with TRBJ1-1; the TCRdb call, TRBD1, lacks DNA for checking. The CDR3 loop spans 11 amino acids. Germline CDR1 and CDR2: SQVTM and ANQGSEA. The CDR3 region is CSVAGDTEAFF. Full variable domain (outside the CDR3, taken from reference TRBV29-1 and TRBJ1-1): SAVISQKPSRDICQRGTSLTIQCQVDSQVTMMFWYRQQPGQSLTLIATANQGSEATYESGFVIDKFPISRPNLTFSTLTVSNMSPEDSSIYLCSVAGDTEAFFGQGTRLTVV.

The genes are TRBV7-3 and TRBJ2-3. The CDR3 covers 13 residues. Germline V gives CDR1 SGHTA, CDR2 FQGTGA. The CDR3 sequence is CASSPTSRDTQYF.

The chain's CDR3 is CSVEVGRGPHNEQFF. The chain has TRBV29-1 and TRBJ2-1. The V gene's germline CDR1 is SQVTM and CDR2 ANQGSEA. The CDR3 has 15 amino acids.

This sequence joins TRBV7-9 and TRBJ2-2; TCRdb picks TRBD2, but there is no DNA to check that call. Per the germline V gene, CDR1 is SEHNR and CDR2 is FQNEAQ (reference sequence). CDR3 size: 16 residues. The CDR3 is CASSFTPGGNTGELFF.

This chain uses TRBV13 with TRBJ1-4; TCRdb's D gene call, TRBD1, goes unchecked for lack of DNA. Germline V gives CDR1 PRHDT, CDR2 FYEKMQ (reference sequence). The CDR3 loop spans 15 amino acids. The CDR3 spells CASSSDRGRIEKLFF. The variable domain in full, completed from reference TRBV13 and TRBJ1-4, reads AAGVIQSPRHLIKEKRETATLKCYPIPRHDTVYWYQQGPGQDPQFLISFYEKMQSDKGSIPDRFSAQQFSDYHSELNMSSLELGDSALYFCASSSDRGRIEKLFFGSGTQLSVL.

The CDR3 here is CASSFWLGEDEQFF. V and J are TRBV11-3 and TRBJ2-1; as DNA is missing, the TRBD2 call by TCRdb cannot be tested. The CDR3 is made up of 14 amino acids. CDR1 and CDR2 from the germline V gene are SGHNT and YENEEA.

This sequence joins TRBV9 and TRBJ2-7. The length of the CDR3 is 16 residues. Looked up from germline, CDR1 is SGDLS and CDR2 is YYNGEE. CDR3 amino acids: CASSVREMDSSYEQYF.

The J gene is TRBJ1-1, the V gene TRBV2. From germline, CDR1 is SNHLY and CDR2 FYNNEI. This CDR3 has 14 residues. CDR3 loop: CASSDGEGLGEAFF.

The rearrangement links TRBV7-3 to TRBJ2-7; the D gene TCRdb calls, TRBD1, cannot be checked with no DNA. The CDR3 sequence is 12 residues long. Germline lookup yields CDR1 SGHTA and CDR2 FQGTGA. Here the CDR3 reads CASSQIGEEQYF.

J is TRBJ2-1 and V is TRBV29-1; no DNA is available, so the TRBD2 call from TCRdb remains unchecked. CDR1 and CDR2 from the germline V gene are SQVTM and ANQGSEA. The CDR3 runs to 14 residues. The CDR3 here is CSVDGLASYNEQFF.

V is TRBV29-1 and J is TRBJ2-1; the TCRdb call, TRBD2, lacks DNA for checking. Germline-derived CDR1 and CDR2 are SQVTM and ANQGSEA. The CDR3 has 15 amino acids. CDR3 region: CSVGGLAGSVNEQFF.

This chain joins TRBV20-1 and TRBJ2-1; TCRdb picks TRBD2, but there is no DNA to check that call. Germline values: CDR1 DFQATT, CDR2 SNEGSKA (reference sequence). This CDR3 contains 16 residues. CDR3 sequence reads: CSARHGLASVLNEQFF.

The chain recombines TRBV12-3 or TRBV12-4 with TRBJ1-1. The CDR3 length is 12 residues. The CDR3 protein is CASRIQNTEAFF.

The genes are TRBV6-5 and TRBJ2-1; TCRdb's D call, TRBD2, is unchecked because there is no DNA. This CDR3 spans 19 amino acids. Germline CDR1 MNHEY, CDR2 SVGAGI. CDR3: CASSPIPPSGESSYNEQFF.

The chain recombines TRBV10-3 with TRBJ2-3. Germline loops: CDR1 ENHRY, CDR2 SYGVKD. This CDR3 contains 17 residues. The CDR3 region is CAISESVKTSSADTQYF.